This entry lists 6 T cell receptor beta chains sequenced from one sample in a study of immune evolution from preneoplasia to lung adenocarcinoma (dated by TCRdb to about 2021). To prepare the library, the immunoSEQ multiplex PCR assay was applied. The immuneACCESS repertoire file appears here via TCRdb, limited to in-frame rearrangements. These files lack a portion of the clones; in checked studies, under half of the deficit traces to unresolved V genes, and the cause of the others is not known. Across this sample there are some 3,400 clones, with more than 70% seen only once. 4.5% to 6% of the sample belongs to the ten largest clones. The sequencing input was FFPE lung adenocarcinoma in situ tissue. The sample's cell subset or site label, decoded: preinvasive adenocarcinoma in situ (AIS). The receptors here all came from a person aged 70 to 79 with lung adenocarcinoma.

This clone is labeled large. V is TRBV30 and J is TRBJ2-1; D ambiguous. Trimming removed 2 bases at V and 8 bases at J, with 7 bases between. This CDR3 region has 11 residues. Germline CDR1 GTSNPN, CDR2 SVGIG (reference sequence). This CDR3 is CAWSQLDEQFF. The CDR3 DNA reads as TGTGCCTGGAGTCAGTTGGATGAGCAGTTCTTC.

J is TRBJ1-1 and V is TRBV7-8; D remains ambiguous. Germline-derived CDR1 and CDR2 are SGHVS and FQNEAQ. This CDR3 is built from 14 residues. Trimming stripped 1 base from V and 4 bases from J, with 10 bases between. The CDR3 here is CASSLGAGSTEAFF. CDR3 bases: TGTGCCAGCAGCTTAGGGGCAGGTTCCACTGAAGCTTTCTTT.

The chain is built from TRBV16 and TRBJ2-7; 7 positions match TRBD1. This CDR3 comprises 18 residues. V was pared by 3 bases and J by 0 bases, with 14 bases of the junction left unmatched. Germline CDR1 KGHSY, CDR2 FQNENV. CDR3 DNA: TGTGCCAGCAGCCATCCTTGGCAAGGGGACAGCAGCTCCTACGAGCAGTACTTC. Protein product: CASSHPWQGDSSSYEQYF.

V and J are TRBV7-9 and TRBJ2-1; D possibly corresponds to TRBD1 (8 bases). V was clipped by 5 bases and J by 8 bases, with 19 bases between them. The V gene's germline CDR1 is SEHNR and CDR2 FQNEAQ (reference sequence). The CDR3 is 15 residues long. The CDR3 here is CASSLGRQGRDEQFF. DNA for the CDR3: TGTGCCAGCAGCCTAGGGAGACAGGGGAGGGATGAGCAGTTCTTC.

This chain links TRBV5-1 with TRBJ2-1; 11 bases fit TRBD2. The V and J ends lost 0 bases and 3 bases, in that order; junction bases with no gene match: 5. CDR1 is SGHRS and CDR2 is YFSETQ in the germline V gene. This CDR3 spans 17 amino acids. Here the CDR3 reads CASSLEGGLAGYNEQFF. The DNA for the CDR3 is TGCGCCAGCAGCTTGGAGGGCGGACTAGCGGGCTACAATGAGCAGTTCTTC.

The genes are TRBV6-4 and TRBJ2-1, with 9 positions matching TRBD2. Germline CDR1 and CDR2: MRHNA and SNTAGT. The CDR3 extends over 15 amino acids. V lost 2 bases to trimming and J lost 5 bases; unmatched junction nucleotides: 4. CDR3 sequence reads: CASSDTLAGNNEQFF. The CDR3 DNA follows: TGTGCCAGCAGTGACACGCTAGCGGGGAACAATGAGCAGTTCTTC.